Following are 21 T cell receptor beta chains from one sample sequenced in a study of cytomegalovirus exposure and HLA in healthy donors. A multiplex PCR was run with 60 Vbeta primers and 13 Jbeta primers. Clones were read by immunoSEQ multiplex PCR, and TCRdb kept only the in-frame ones, dropping some. In the table there are roughly 110,000 clones, roughly 73% of which are singletons. The sequencing input was PBMCs. The receptors stem from a young woman in good health and CMV-seronegative.

V and J are TRBV5-4 and TRBJ2-7; 14 positions match TRBD2. Germline CDR1 is SGHNT and CDR2 is YYREEE (reference sequence). There are 17 residues in the CDR3. Unmatched junction bases numbered 8, after V lost 4 bases and J lost 2 bases. The CDR3 spells CASSGGLAGVSPYEQYF. The CDR3 DNA reads TGTGCCAGCAGCGGGGGACTAGCGGGAGTCTCCCCCTACGAGCAGTACTTC.

The chain employs TRBV5-8 and TRBJ2-5; 9 nucleotides agree with TRBD1. The CDR3 consists of 15 residues. CDR1 is SGHTS, CDR2 YDEGEE, per germline. V gave up 0 bases and J gave up 4 bases; unmatched junction bases: 4. DNA for the CDR3: TGTGCCAGCAGCTTGGAGGGACAGGGTGGAGAGACCCAGTACTTC. It specifies CASSLEGQGGETQYF.

This chain joins TRBV19 and TRBJ1-5; D is uncertain. The CDR3 is made up of 14 amino acids. Deletions cut 4 bases from V and 0 bases from J, with 7 bases between. Germline loops: CDR1 LNHDA, CDR2 SQIVND (reference sequence). This CDR3 reads CASSSLDSNQPQHF. DNA of the CDR3: TGTGCCAGTAGTAGTCTAGATAGCAATCAGCCCCAGCATTTT.

This clone was seen a single time. The chain has TRBV5-1 and TRBJ1-2; D perhaps matches TRBD1 (6 bases). CDR1 and CDR2 from the germline V gene are SGHRS and YFSETQ. The CDR3 contains 14 residues. Trimming took off 0 bases at V and 3 bases at J, with 9 bases between the two ends. Here the CDR3 DNA reads TGCGCCAGCAGCTTGGAGGACAGCGACTATGGCTACACCTTC. Translated: CASSLEDSDYGYTF.

V usage is TRBV11-3 and J usage is TRBJ1-3, with 11 positions matching TRBD1. Trimming at V came to 4 bases and at J to 1 base, leaving 15 bases not matched to a gene. The germline V gene has CDR1 SGHNT and CDR2 YENEEA. This CDR3 has 20 amino acids. Here the CDR3 reads CASSSRLRGQGAMSGNTIYF. The DNA for the CDR3 is TGTGCCAGCAGCTCCCGTTTAAGAGGACAGGGGGCAATGTCTGGAAACACCATATATTTT.

The chain is built from TRBV19 and TRBJ2-6; TRBD1 aligns across 10 bases. The CDR3 spans 18 residues. Germline V CDR1 and CDR2: LNHDA, SQIVND (reference sequence). J was trimmed by 0 bases and V by 7 bases; bases with no gene match: 9. CDR3 loop: CASTDRDRGYSGANVLTF. CDR3 nucleotides: TGTGCCAGTACCGACCGGGACAGGGGCTACTCTGGGGCCAACGTCCTGACTTTC.

J is TRBJ1-1 and V is TRBV4-2, with D possibly TRBD1 on 5 matching bases. V lost 1 base and J 2 bases, leaving 14 bases between the germline ends. The CDR3 length is 16 residues. Looked up from germline, CDR1 is LGHNA and CDR2 is YNFKEQ. CDR3 nucleotides: TGTGCCAGCAGCCAAGGCCACGGGGGGACCAACACTGAAGCTTTCTTT. Amino acid sequence: CASSQGHGGTNTEAFF.

The V gene is TRBV5-4, the J gene TRBJ2-7; 8 nucleotides align to TRBD1. The trim removed 3 bases at V and 7 bases at J, leaving 15 bases unmatched. The germline V gene has CDR1 SGHNT and CDR2 YYREEE (reference sequence). The CDR3 totals 16 residues. The CDR3 nucleotides read TGTGCCAGCAGCTCTGCCGGGACAGGTACATCCGGGGAGCAGTACTTC. The encoded protein is CASSSAGTGTSGEQYF.

This clone was counted once. The chain joins TRBV7-6 to TRBJ1-4, with D unresolved. Germline V gene sequence: CDR1 SGHVS, CDR2 FNYEAQ. The CDR3 runs 14 residues. The V gene lost 2 bases and the J gene lost 4 bases, with 8 bases spanning the gap. Here the CDR3 DNA reads TGTGCCAGCAGCTTATCCGGTGATAATGAAAAACTGTTTTTT. This codes for CASSLSGDNEKLFF. The full variable domain, completed using reference TRBV7-6 and TRBJ1-4, is GAGVSQSPRYKVTKRGQDVALRCDPISGHVSLYWYRQALGQGPEFLTYFNYEAQQDKSGLPNDRFSAERPEGSISTLTIQRTEQRDSAMYRCASSLSGDNEKLFFGSGTQLSVL.

V is TRBV6-1 and J is TRBJ1-1, with a weak D call TRBD1 (5 bases). Trimming removed 5 bases from V and 3 bases from J, with 13 bases in between. There are 14 residues in the CDR3. CDR1 is MNHNS, CDR2 SASEGT, per germline. DNA of the CDR3: TGTGCCAGCAGTCCCCGACAGCCCCACACTGAAGCTTTCTTT. It codes for CASSPRQPHTEAFF.

CDR3 amino acids: CASEQGNTEAFF. DNA for the CDR3: TGTGCCAGCGAACAGGGGAACACTGAAGCTTTCTTT. The chain links TRBV19 to TRBJ1-1; a possible D gene is TRBD1 (6 bases). Germline V lookup: CDR1 LNHDA, CDR2 SQIVND (reference sequence). The V gene lost 9 bases and the J gene lost 1 base, with 9 bases spanning the gap. CDR3 length: 12 residues.

In this sample, this clone turned up once. The CDR3 spells CSVAGDRGEKLFF. As DNA, the CDR3 is TGCAGCGTGGCAGGGGATAGGGGTGAAAAACTGTTTTTT. The V and J genes are TRBV29-1 and TRBJ1-4, with a weak D call TRBD1 (6 bases). Germline V gene lookup returns CDR1 SQVTM and CDR2 ANQGSEA. The CDR3 loop spans 13 amino acids. Trimming left V 6 bases short and J 7 bases short, with 15 bases between.

V usage is TRBV5-5 and J usage is TRBJ1-5; D gene uncertain. This CDR3 has 14 amino acids. Germline V lookup: CDR1 SGHKS, CDR2 YYEKEE (reference sequence). V lost 0 bases and J lost 4, with 8 bases in between. The CDR3 spells CASSLVIENQPQHF. The CDR3 DNA reads as TGTGCCAGCAGCTTGGTTATTGAGAATCAGCCCCAGCATTTT.

The rearrangement joins TRBV5-1 to TRBJ2-3; 7 nucleotides agree with TRBD2. Germline-derived CDR1 and CDR2 are SGHRS and YFSETQ. The V and J ends lost 3 bases and 0 bases, in that order; junction bases with no gene match: 10. The CDR3 spans 17 residues. The CDR3 region is CASSSLPNSGSTDTQYF. DNA for the CDR3: TGCGCCAGCAGCTCCCTACCGAATAGCGGGAGCACAGATACGCAGTATTTT.

This clone has more than one count but fewer than ten. The chain recombines TRBV30 with TRBJ2-1; D possibly corresponds to TRBD1 (6 bases). Germline V gives CDR1 GTSNPN, CDR2 SVGIG (reference sequence). V shed 1 base and J shed 4 bases, with 11 bases lying between them. The CDR3 totals 14 residues. DNA for the CDR3: TGTGCCTGGAGTGCGACCGGACAGTACAATGAGCAGTTCTTC. Its protein product is CAWSATGQYNEQFF.

A single count supports this clone. The rearrangement uses TRBV30 and TRBJ1-6; D might be TRBD1 (6 bases). CDR1 and CDR2 (germline): GTSNPN, SVGIG (reference sequence). The CDR3 totals 14 residues. Trimming removed 1 base at V and 5 bases at J, with 9 bases between. This CDR3 is CAWSGGQNNSPLHF. In nucleotides, the CDR3 is TGTGCCTGGAGTGGAGGACAGAATAATTCACCCCTCCACTTT.

The V gene is TRBV11-2, the J gene TRBJ2-6, with no clear D. The length of the CDR3 is 15 residues. CDR1 is SGHAT and CDR2 is FQNNGV in the germline V gene. V was clipped by 2 bases and J by 4 bases, with 9 bases between them. CDR3 nucleotide sequence: TGTGCCAGCAGCTTACAGGCACAAGGGGCCAACGTCCTGACTTTC. Its protein product is CASSLQAQGANVLTF. Combining the CDR3 with reference TRBV11-2 and TRBJ2-6 gives the whole variable domain EAGVAQSPRYKIIEKRQSVAFWCNPISGHATLYWYQQILGQGPKLLIQFQNNGVVDDSQLPKDRFSAERLKGVDSTLKIQPAKLEDSAVYLCASSLQAQGANVLTFGAGSRLTVL.

This clone turned up a few times. This chain connects TRBV5-1 to TRBJ1-6; TRBD1 matches 10 bases. The CDR3 spans 14 residues. Looked up from germline, CDR1 is SGHRS and CDR2 is YFSETQ. The ends lost 2 bases at V and 10 bases at J; junction bases unmatched: 3. The DNA of the CDR3 is TGCGCCAGCAGCTTCGGGGACAGGGGATCACCCCTCCACTTT. This codes for CASSFGDRGSPLHF.

This rearrangement joins TRBV7-2 to TRBJ2-1; D perhaps matches TRBD2 (6 bases). Trimming pared 3 bases from V and 6 bases from J, leaving 12 bases between. This CDR3 region has 14 residues. From germline, CDR1 is SGHTA and CDR2 FQGNSA. The CDR3 region is CASSFGGGANEQFF. CDR3 in DNA: TGTGCCAGCAGCTTCGGAGGAGGGGCCAATGAGCAGTTCTTC.

This clone was found a few times. This chain uses TRBV2 with TRBJ1-4; TRBD1 matches at 7 bases. The germline V gene has CDR1 SNHLY and CDR2 FYNNEI. This CDR3 is 14 amino acids long. The junction had 8 bases not matched to a gene; V was cut back by 5 bases and J by 8 bases. DNA of the CDR3: TGTGCCAGCAGTCGCGACAGGGCGGGCGAAAAACTGTTTTTT. It yields the protein CASSRDRAGEKLFF.

Regarding this clone: Other DNA sequences in this specimen translate into the identical CDR3. The chain uses TRBV6-5 and TRBJ1-1; the match to TRBD1 covers 7 bases. CDR3 length equals 13 residues. Germline V CDR1 and CDR2: MNHEY, SVGAGI. The V segment lost 7 bases and the J segment 1 base; nucleotides outside the gene matches: 3. This chain's CDR3 is CASKRGQNTEAFF. As DNA, the CDR3 is TGTGCCAGCAAAAGGGGGCAGAACACTGAAGCTTTCTTT.